This T cell receptor beta chain emerged from a study of regulatory T cells in long-lasting Graves disease. With 5 bases removed from V and 4 bases from J, the gap between germline ends came to 15 bases. Germline V gives CDR1 MDHEN, CDR2 SYDVKM. CDR3 length: 14 residues. Relying on iRepertoire HTBI primers and Arm-PCR of CDR3 regions, the team built TCR beta libraries. TCRdb re-called the multiplex PCR reads with MiXCR, one entry per CDR3 protein. This sample has a few hundred thousand distinct CDR3 sequences, with 20% to 25% found just once. Regarding time point: persistent/refractory GD, antithyroid drugs over 5 years with positive TRAb. PBMC RNA served as the TCR library source. This clonotype was observed at least ten times.

This sequence was found in a female donor with Graves disease. V gene TRBV28 combines with J gene TRBJ2-7; D is possibly TRBD2 (7 bases). The sequencing used peripheral blood mononuclear cells (PBMCs), collected when the disease was refractory, from a patient treated with antithyroid drugs. CDR3: CASSLTAGAYEQYF. The CDR3 DNA reads as TGTGCCAGCAGTCTGACGGCGGGGGCGTACGAGCAGTACTTC.